The 17 T cell receptor beta chains below all came from one sample that was sequenced in a study of PD-L1 blockade in urothelial cancer. Clones were sequenced by immunoSEQ multiplex PCR, and TCRdb holds only the in-frame ones, with some missing. The top ten hold 8.5% to 9.5% of the sample, which has 85,000 to 90,000 clones, 85% to 95% seen once. The sample in question was PBMCs, obtained around atezolizumab (anti-PD-L1) treatment. Receptor source: a man in his sixties with urothelial cancer.

V gene TRBV4-3 combines with J gene TRBJ2-3, with TRBD2 matching 11 bases. Germline CDR1 and CDR2: LGHNA and YSLEER. V was pared by 1 base and J by 0 bases, with 6 bases of the junction left unmatched. The CDR3 runs 18 residues. The CDR3 spells CASSQVSGGDASTDTQYF. The CDR3 DNA reads as TGCGCCAGCAGCCAAGTTAGCGGGGGGGACGCTAGCACAGATACGCAGTATTTT.

This sequence joins TRBV10-1 and TRBJ1-2; 7 nucleotides align to TRBD1. The ends lost 8 bases at V and 4 bases at J; junction bases unmatched: 16. Germline V CDR1 and CDR2: WNHNN, SYGVQD (reference sequence). The CDR3 is 16 amino acids. The CDR3 DNA is TGCGCCAGCTCCTCCCTAGGGACAGTTTTAGTCTATGGCTACACCTTC. It translates to CASSSLGTVLVYGYTF.

The V and J genes are TRBV6-1 and TRBJ1-5; tentatively, D is TRBD1 (6 bases). The CDR3 contains 15 residues. Germline CDR1 and CDR2: MNHNS and SASEGT. Trimming shortened V by 6 bases and J by 0 bases, and 12 bases separated the two germline ends. The CDR3 bases are TGTGCCAGCAGGAATTCGGACAGTAGCAATCAGCCCCAGCATTTT. This sequence encodes CASRNSDSSNQPQHF.

V usage is TRBV5-4 and J usage is TRBJ2-3, with 7 positions matching TRBD1. Germline V lookup: CDR1 SGHNT, CDR2 YYREEE (reference sequence). The V gene end was trimmed by 0 bases and the J gene end by 5 bases; junction bases not matched to a gene: 3. CDR3 size: 14 residues. The CDR3 here is CASSLEGGGDTQYF. CDR3 nucleotide sequence: TGTGCCAGCAGCTTGGAAGGGGGCGGAGATACGCAGTATTTT.

Only one count was recorded for this clone. The gene calls are TRBV30 and TRBJ1-1, with a weak D call TRBD1 (6 bases). V lost 1 base and J 6 bases, leaving 15 bases between the germline ends. This CDR3 region has 14 residues. Germline CDR1 is GTSNPN and CDR2 is SVGIG (reference sequence). The CDR3 loop is CAWSGLQGIPEAFF. The CDR3 bases are TGTGCCTGGAGTGGGTTACAGGGAATACCTGAAGCTTTCTTT.

The chain carries TRBV7-2 and TRBJ1-3; D gene uncertain. Germline lookup yields CDR1 SGHTA and CDR2 FQGNSA. CDR3 length equals 15 residues. V was clipped by 1 base and J by 0 bases, with 7 bases between them. The CDR3 nucleotides read TGTGCCAGCAGCTTAGGGACTCTCTCTGGAAACACCATATATTTT. Its translation is CASSLGTLSGNTIYF.

The gene calls are TRBV29-1 and TRBJ2-1, with a weak D call TRBD1 (6 bases). Trimming removed 5 bases at V and 2 bases at J, with 7 bases between. The germline gives CDR1 SQVTM, CDR2 ANQGSEA. The CDR3 loop spans 12 amino acids. The CDR3 bases are TGCAGCGTTACAGGGACCTACAATGAGCAGTTCTTC. Protein sequence: CSVTGTYNEQFF.

The gene calls are TRBV2 and TRBJ2-7; tentatively, D is TRBD2 (5 bases). The CDR3 sequence is 12 residues long. V was pared by 8 bases and J by 2 bases, with 10 bases between. Germline CDR1 and CDR2: SNHLY and FYNNEI. CDR3 residues: CASAGDAYEQYF. For the CDR3, the DNA is TGTGCCAGCGCCGGGGATGCCTACGAGCAGTACTTC.

The chain uses TRBV11-2 and TRBJ1-4, with 9 bases aligning to TRBD1. The CDR3 consists of 17 residues. CDR1 is SGHAT, CDR2 FQNNGV, per germline. J gave up 0 bases and V 4 bases, and 6 bases lay outside the gene matches. The CDR3 nucleotides are TGTGCCAGCAGCTGGACAGGGGATGTCACAACTAATGAAAAACTGTTTTTT. The encoded protein is CASSWTGDVTTNEKLFF.

This clone was observed a single time. This sequence joins TRBV28 and TRBJ2-7, with 8 bases aligning to TRBD2. The V gene's germline CDR1 is MDHEN and CDR2 SYDVKM. This CDR3 is built from 16 residues. Trimming at V came to 3 bases and at J to 2 bases, leaving 9 bases not matched to a gene. The CDR3: CASSFRRGGLTYEQYF. In nucleotides, the CDR3 is TGTGCCAGCAGTTTCCGACGGGGGGGGTTGACCTACGAGCAGTACTTC.

V is TRBV11-2 and J is TRBJ2-6, with D uncertain. Between the trimmed V and J ends, which lost 0 bases and 0 bases, there was a span of 6 bases. Germline lookup yields CDR1 SGHAT and CDR2 FQNNGV. This CDR3 is built from 16 residues. In DNA, the CDR3 is TGTGCCAGCAGCTTAGATCGTCTCTCTGGGGCCAACGTCCTGACTTTC. Translated: CASSLDRLSGANVLTF.

The J gene is TRBJ2-7, the V gene TRBV7-2; the match to TRBD1 covers 10 bases. CDR1 and CDR2 (germline): SGHTA, FQGNSA. V shed 7 bases and J 6 bases; nucleotides not matched to a gene: 6. The CDR3 contains 13 residues. CDR3 protein: CASTPGQGREQYF. The CDR3 DNA sequence: TGTGCCAGCACTCCGGGACAGGGGCGCGAGCAGTACTTC.

The gene calls are TRBV30 and TRBJ1-6; no definite D call. V was shortened by 0 bases and J by 6 bases, with 12 bases between the two germline ends. Germline V CDR1 and CDR2: GTSNPN, SVGIG (reference sequence). The CDR3 covers 15 residues. The CDR3 reads CAWSVGGPVNSPLHF. The CDR3 DNA sequence: TGTGCCTGGAGTGTTGGAGGGCCGGTTAATTCACCCCTCCACTTT.

Comment on this clone: An end of the junction does not agree with germline; a read error may underlie this. V gene TRBV2 combines with J gene TRBJ1-1; D is uncertain. This CDR3 is 15 amino acids long. CDR1 is SNHLY and CDR2 is FYNNEI in the germline V gene. CDR3 loop: CASSVRREPNAEAFF. The CDR3, as DNA: TGTGCCAGCAGTGTTAGGAGGGAACCGAACGCTGAAGCTTTCTTT.

The chain has TRBV30 and TRBJ1-1; 7 bases are a match to TRBD1. V was pared by 2 bases and J by 1 base, with 10 bases of the junction left unmatched. This CDR3 is 16 amino acids long. CDR1 and CDR2 (germline): GTSNPN, SVGIG (reference sequence). Written as DNA, the CDR3 is TGTGCCTGGAGTTTAGAATGGACAGGCAGGAACACTGAAGCTTTCTTT. Translated, it gives CAWSLEWTGRNTEAFF.

This chain connects TRBV30 to TRBJ1-6; 7 positions agree with TRBD1. This CDR3 spans 13 amino acids. Germline assignment: CDR1 GTSNPN and CDR2 SVGIG (reference sequence). The V gene end was trimmed by 5 bases and the J gene end by 5 bases; junction bases not matched to a gene: 3. The CDR3 sequence: CAWVGQNNSPLHF. In DNA form, the CDR3 reads TGTGCCTGGGTGGGACAGAATAATTCACCCCTCCACTTT.

This chain links TRBV30 with TRBJ1-1; 7 positions match TRBD1. There are 15 residues in the CDR3. Trimming took 2 bases from V and 1 from J; bases not matched to a gene: 7. CDR1 is GTSNPN and CDR2 is SVGIG in the germline V gene (reference sequence). CDR3 amino acids: CAWSYPGQTNTEAFF. DNA of the CDR3: TGTGCCTGGAGTTATCCGGGACAGACGAACACTGAAGCTTTCTTT.